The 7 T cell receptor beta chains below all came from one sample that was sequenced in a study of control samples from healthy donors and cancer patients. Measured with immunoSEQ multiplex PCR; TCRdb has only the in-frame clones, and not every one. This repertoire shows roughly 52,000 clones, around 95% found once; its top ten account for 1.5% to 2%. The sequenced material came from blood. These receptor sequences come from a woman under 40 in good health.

For the CDR3, the DNA is TGTGCCGGACGTCGGACAGGGCTGAACGAGCAGTACTTC. This sequence encodes CAGRRTGLNEQYF. The rearrangement joins TRBV6-5 to TRBJ2-7; 8 nucleotides match TRBD1. The germline V gene has CDR1 MNHEY and CDR2 SVGAGI. Trimming took 11 bases from V and 5 from J; bases not matched to a gene: 11. CDR3 length equals 13 residues.

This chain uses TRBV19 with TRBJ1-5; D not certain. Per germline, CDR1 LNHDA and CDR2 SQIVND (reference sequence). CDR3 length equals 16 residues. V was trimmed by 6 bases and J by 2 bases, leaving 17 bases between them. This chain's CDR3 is CASRPRSRGGNQPQHF. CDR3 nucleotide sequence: TGTGCCAGTAGACCCCGGTCCCGTGGGGGCAATCAGCCCCAGCATTTT.

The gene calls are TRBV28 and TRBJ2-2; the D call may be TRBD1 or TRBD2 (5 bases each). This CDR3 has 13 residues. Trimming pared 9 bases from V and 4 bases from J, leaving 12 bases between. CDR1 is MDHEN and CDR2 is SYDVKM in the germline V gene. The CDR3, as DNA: TGTGCCAGTATTGGGGGTGTCACCGGGGAGCTGTTTTTT. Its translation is CASIGGVTGELFF. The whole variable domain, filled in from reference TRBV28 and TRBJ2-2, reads DVKVTQSSRYLVKRTGEKVFLECVQDMDHENMFWYRQDPGLGLRLIYFSYDVKMKEKGDIPEGYSVSREKKERFSLILESASTNQTSMYLCASIGGVTGELFFGEGSRLTVL.

The CDR3 reads CASSLVWGNENIQYF. CDR3 DNA: TGTGCCAGCAGCTTAGTCTGGGGTAATGAGAACATTCAGTACTTC. The V and J genes are TRBV7-2 and TRBJ2-4; D remains ambiguous. CDR1 SGHTA and CDR2 FQGNSA come from the germline V gene. The CDR3 loop spans 15 amino acids. V was clipped by 1 base and J by 7 bases, with 14 bases between them.

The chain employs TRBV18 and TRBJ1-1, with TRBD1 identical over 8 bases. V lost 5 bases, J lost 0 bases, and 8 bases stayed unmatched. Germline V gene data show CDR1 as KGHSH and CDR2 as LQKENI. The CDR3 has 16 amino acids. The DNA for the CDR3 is TGTGCCAGCTCATCGAACGGACAGGGAATGAACACTGAAGCTTTCTTT. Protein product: CASSSNGQGMNTEAFF.

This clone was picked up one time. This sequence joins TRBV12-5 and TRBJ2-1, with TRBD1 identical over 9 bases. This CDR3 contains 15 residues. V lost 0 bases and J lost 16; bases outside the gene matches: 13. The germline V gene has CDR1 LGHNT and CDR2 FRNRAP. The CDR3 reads CASGLVIRGQGPLFF. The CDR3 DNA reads TGTGCTAGTGGTTTGGTAATCAGGGGACAGGGCCCCCTCTTCTTC.

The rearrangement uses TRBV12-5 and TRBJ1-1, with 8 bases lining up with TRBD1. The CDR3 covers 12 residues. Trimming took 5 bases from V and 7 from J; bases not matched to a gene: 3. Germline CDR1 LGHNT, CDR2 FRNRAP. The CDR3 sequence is CASGTGQGEAFF. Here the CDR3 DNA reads TGTGCTAGTGGTACTGGACAGGGTGAAGCTTTCTTT.